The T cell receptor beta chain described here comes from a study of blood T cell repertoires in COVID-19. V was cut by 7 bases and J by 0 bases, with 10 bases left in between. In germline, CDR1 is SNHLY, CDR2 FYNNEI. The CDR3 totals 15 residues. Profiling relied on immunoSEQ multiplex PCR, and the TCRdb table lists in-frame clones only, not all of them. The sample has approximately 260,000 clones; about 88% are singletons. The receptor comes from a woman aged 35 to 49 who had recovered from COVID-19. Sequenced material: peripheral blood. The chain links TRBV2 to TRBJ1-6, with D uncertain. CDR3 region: CASTSGGSYNSPLHF. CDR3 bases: TGTGCCAGCACCTCAGGAGGCTCCTATAATTCACCCCTCCACTTT.